Shown below are 24 T cell receptor beta chains from a single sample sequenced in a study of blood T cell repertoires in COVID-19. TCRdb's table, derived via immunoSEQ multiplex PCR, lists solely in-frame clones and lacks some. The sample carries approximately 200,000 clones, 80% to 90% recorded once. The material sequenced was peripheral blood. The receptor set was obtained from a woman of 80 years or more with acute or convalescent COVID-19.

This sequence joins TRBV4-3 and TRBJ1-4; 7 positions agree with TRBD1. Germline CDR1 LGHNA, CDR2 YSLEER. J was trimmed by 4 bases and V by 6 bases; bases with no gene match: 14. The CDR3 is 17 residues long. Here the CDR3 reads CASRGRYQGVDNEKLFF. In nucleotides, the CDR3 is TGCGCCAGCAGGGGGAGGTACCAGGGGGTCGATAATGAAAAACTGTTTTTT.

The rearrangement uses TRBV5-1 and TRBJ2-3; 7 bases agree with TRBD2. The junction had 4 bases not matched to a gene; V was cut back by 0 bases and J by 0 bases. Germline CDR1 is SGHRS and CDR2 is YFSETQ. This CDR3 has 16 amino acids. The CDR3 loop reads CASSLEAGASTDTQYF. CDR3 nucleotides: TGCGCCAGCAGCTTGGAGGCGGGAGCCAGCACAGATACGCAGTATTTT.

The rearrangement uses TRBV7-8 and TRBJ2-1, with a possible D match to TRBD2 (6 bases). The CDR3 covers 11 residues. Trimming took off 5 bases at V and 12 bases at J, with 11 bases between the two ends. Germline V CDR1 and CDR2: SGHVS, FQNEAQ. The CDR3: CASSPSVGQFF. CDR3 in DNA: TGTGCCAGCAGCCCTAGCGTAGGGCAGTTCTTC.

V usage is TRBV7-3 and J usage is TRBJ2-5, with 8 bases that match TRBD1. Germline CDR1 is SGHTA and CDR2 is FQGTGA. This CDR3 contains 19 residues. J gave up 1 base and V 5 bases, and 18 bases lay outside the gene matches. CDR3 protein: CASSPRGQGTGGLQETQYF. CDR3 coding DNA: TGTGCCAGCAGCCCCCGTGGACAGGGCACGGGTGGCCTCCAAGAGACCCAGTACTTC.

This clone occurred once. V gene TRBV19 combines with J gene TRBJ1-4, with D uncertain. The CDR3 is made up of 16 amino acids. Trimming took 4 bases from V and 8 from J, leaving 20 bases between them. The germline V gene encodes CDR1 LNHDA and CDR2 SQIVND (reference sequence). CDR3 loop: CASSSGSLNSGEKLFF. As DNA, the CDR3 is TGTGCCAGTAGTAGCGGGTCCCTCAACAGCGGAGAAAAACTGTTTTTT.

This clone was seen once. The chain couples TRBV5-8 to TRBJ1-1, with 10 bases aligning to TRBD1. The germline CDR1 and CDR2 sequences are SGHTS and YDEGEE. Germline trimming cut 0 bases from V and 4 bases from J; bases unmatched to any gene: 3. This CDR3 comprises 15 residues. The CDR3 reads CASSLGQGASTEAFF. The CDR3 coding sequence is TGTGCCAGCAGCTTGGGACAGGGGGCCAGCACTGAAGCTTTCTTT.

The rearrangement uses TRBV3-1 (or the pseudogene TRBV3-2) and TRBJ1-6; tentative D call: TRBD1 (5 bases). This CDR3 spans 14 amino acids. Germline-derived CDR1 and CDR2 are LGHDT and YNNKEL (reference sequence). Trimming shortened V by 4 bases and J by 10 bases, and 14 bases separated the two germline ends. The chain's CDR3 is CASSPEDSRSPLHF. The CDR3 DNA reads TGTGCCAGCAGCCCCGAAGACAGTAGATCACCCCTCCACTTT.

The rearrangement uses TRBV5-8 and TRBJ1-1, with D maybe TRBD1 (5 bases). The length of the CDR3 is 14 residues. V lost 2 bases and J lost 1, with 9 bases in between. Germline assignment: CDR1 SGHTS and CDR2 YDEGEE. CDR3 in DNA: TGTGCCAGCAGCTTACAGGCAAGGAACACTGAAGCTTTCTTT. This sequence encodes CASSLQARNTEAFF. Combining the CDR3 with reference TRBV5-8 and TRBJ1-1 gives the whole variable domain EAGVTQSPTHLIKTRGQQATLRCSPISGHTSVYWYQQALGLGLQFLLWYDEGEERNRGNFPPRFSGRQFPNYSSELNVNALELEDSALYLCASSLQARNTEAFFGQGTRLTVV.

The V and J genes are TRBV29-1 and TRBJ2-2, with 14 bases matching TRBD2. Germline assignment: CDR1 SQVTM and CDR2 ANQGSEA. The CDR3 consists of 13 residues. Trimming cost V 6 bases and J 8 bases; bases outside gene matches: 2. The DNA of the CDR3 is TGCAGCGTCGGGACTAGCGGGAGTGGGGAGCTGTTTTTT. This encodes CSVGTSGSGELFF.

The V gene is TRBV7-6, the J gene TRBJ2-5; the match to TRBD2 covers 11 bases. Germline assignment: CDR1 SGHVS and CDR2 FNYEAQ. The J segment lost 2 bases and the V segment lost 5 bases, leaving 7 bases of the junction unmatched. The CDR3 sequence is 16 residues long. The DNA for the CDR3 is TGTGCCAGCAGCACTCGACTAGCGGGGATGCAAGAGACCCAGTACTTC. Its protein is CASSTRLAGMQETQYF.

The table lists this clone with a count of one. This rearrangement joins TRBV19 to TRBJ2-3, with a possible D match to TRBD1 (6 bases). CDR3 length: 13 residues. Germline CDR1 is LNHDA and CDR2 is SQIVND (reference sequence). Trimming shortened V by 6 bases and J by 4 bases, and 11 bases separated the two germline ends. As DNA, the CDR3 is TGTGCCAGTAGGCCCTCAGGGGCAGATACGCAGTATTTT. The encoded protein is CASRPSGADTQYF.

The chain combines TRBV5-6 with TRBJ1-2; no clear D gene. Looked up from germline, CDR1 is SGHDT and CDR2 is YYEEEE. Trimming removed 2 bases at V and 0 bases at J, with 11 bases between. This CDR3 comprises 15 residues. The CDR3 DNA reads TGTGCCAGCAGCTTAGACTTCTCCACTAACTATGGCTACACCTTC. This encodes CASSLDFSTNYGYTF.

The chain has TRBV3-1 (or the pseudogene TRBV3-2) and TRBJ2-7; 16 nucleotides match TRBD2. Germline V lookup: CDR1 LGHDT, CDR2 YNNKEL (reference sequence). This CDR3 spans 18 amino acids. V lost 5 bases to trimming and J lost 4 bases; unmatched junction nucleotides: 11. The CDR3 spells CASSSTTGTSGRVYEQYF. The DNA of the CDR3 is TGTGCCAGCAGCTCCACAACCGGGACTAGCGGGAGGGTATACGAGCAGTACTTC.

The gene calls are TRBV6-2 or TRBV6-3 and TRBJ2-6; D is ambiguous. The germline V gene encodes CDR1 MNHEY and CDR2 SVGEGT. The germline V and J ends were trimmed by 4 bases and 4 bases, with 14 bases remaining between them. The CDR3 covers 16 residues. The CDR3 region is CASSFQLNGGANVLTF. The CDR3 bases are TGTGCCAGCAGTTTCCAGCTTAACGGGGGGGCCAACGTCCTGACTTTC.

V gene TRBV30 combines with J gene TRBJ1-2, with 8 bases identical to TRBD1. There are 11 residues in the CDR3. Germline V CDR1 and CDR2: GTSNPN, SVGIG (reference sequence). The V segment lost 1 base and the J segment 8 bases; nucleotides outside the gene matches: 0. CDR3 protein: CAWSGTGGYTF. Here the CDR3 DNA reads TGTGCCTGGAGTGGGACAGGGGGCTACACCTTC.

The chain employs TRBV3-1 (or the pseudogene TRBV3-2) and TRBJ2-7, with D perhaps TRBD1 (5 bases). The CDR3 runs to 15 residues. The V and J ends lost 4 bases and 4 bases respectively, with 17 bases between them. Per germline, CDR1 LGHDT and CDR2 YNNKEL (reference sequence). As DNA, the CDR3 is TGTGCCAGCAGCCTCACCCCCGACAGTGGGTACGAGCAGTACTTC. It translates to CASSLTPDSGYEQYF.

The J gene is TRBJ1-2, the V gene TRBV5-1; D call uncertain. With 4 bases removed from V and 7 bases from J, the gap between germline ends came to 17 bases. Looked up from germline, CDR1 is SGHRS and CDR2 is YFSETQ. There are 14 residues in the CDR3. The CDR3 DNA sequence: TGCGCCAGCAGCCCGCAGCCCGGAGAGAGTGGCTACACCTTC. This codes for CASSPQPGESGYTF.

The genes are TRBV7-6 and TRBJ1-5, with D hard to call. Trimming pared 3 bases from V and 7 bases from J, leaving 7 bases between. The CDR3 has 12 amino acids. The germline gives CDR1 SGHVS, CDR2 FNYEAQ. CDR3: CASSFAGQPQHF. The CDR3, as DNA: TGTGCCAGCAGCTTTGCGGGGCAGCCCCAGCATTTT.

V gene TRBV27 combines with J gene TRBJ2-3; 9 positions match TRBD1. Germline V gene data show CDR1 as MNHEY and CDR2 as SMNVEV (reference sequence). The CDR3 spans 15 residues. With V trimmed by 5 bases and J by 2 bases, 5 bases remained unmatched. The CDR3 DNA sequence: TGTGCCAGCAGTCCGTGGGACAGGGTCACAGATACGCAGTATTTT. Residues: CASSPWDRVTDTQYF.

This clone has just one count. The V gene is TRBV27, the J gene TRBJ1-1; 7 bases map to TRBD1. Germline assignment: CDR1 MNHEY and CDR2 SMNVEV (reference sequence). Unmatched junction bases numbered 5, after V lost 3 bases and J lost 4 bases. This CDR3 contains 14 residues. In DNA, the CDR3 is TGTGCCAGCAGTTTCGACAGGGTGGGCACTGAAGCTTTCTTT. The encoded protein is CASSFDRVGTEAFF.

This chain uses TRBV7-9 with TRBJ2-3, with D unresolved. V dropped 4 bases and J dropped 8 bases, with 13 bases sitting between them. Germline values: CDR1 SEHNR, CDR2 FQNEAQ (reference sequence). The CDR3 spans 13 residues. In nucleotides, the CDR3 is TGTGCCAGCAGCTCGGAGCTTTCCGGTACGCAGTATTTT. Protein sequence: CASSSELSGTQYF.

The V call is TRBV6-2 or TRBV6-3, the J call TRBJ2-3; 13 nucleotides match TRBD2. CDR1 and CDR2 from the germline V gene are MNHEY and SVGEGT. J lost 6 bases, V lost 5 bases, and 14 bases had no gene match. The CDR3 is made up of 18 amino acids. CDR3 in amino acids: CASSPLSRGLAGTDTQYF. The CDR3 DNA reads as TGTGCCAGCAGTCCCCTCTCCCGGGGACTAGCGGGAACGGATACGCAGTATTTT.

The V call is TRBV11-3, the J call TRBJ2-1; perhaps TRBD2 as D (5 bases). The CDR3 spans 13 residues. The germline V and J ends were trimmed by 5 bases and 4 bases, with 9 bases remaining between them. Looked up from germline, CDR1 is SGHNT and CDR2 is YENEEA. The CDR3 region has the DNA TGTGCCAGCAGCAGAGGAGGATACAATGAGCAGTTCTTC. Its protein product is CASSRGGYNEQFF. Full variable domain (outside the CDR3, taken from reference TRBV11-3 and TRBJ2-1): EAGVVQSPRYKIIEKKQPVAFWCNPISGHNTLYWYLQNLGQGPELLIRYENEEAVDDSQLPKDRFSAERLKGVDSTLKIQPAELGDSAVYLCASSRGGYNEQFFGPGTRLTVL.

The V gene is TRBV30, the J gene TRBJ2-5, with 13 nucleotides matching TRBD2. Germline CDR1 is GTSNPN and CDR2 is SVGIG (reference sequence). The length of the CDR3 is 16 residues. The junction had 3 bases not matched to a gene; V was cut back by 1 base and J by 1 base. CDR3 protein: CAWSEGLAGAQETQYF. DNA of the CDR3: TGTGCCTGGAGTGAAGGACTAGCGGGGGCCCAAGAGACCCAGTACTTC.